The 24 T cell receptor beta chains below come from one sample, sequenced in a study of T cell responses to AZD1222 COVID-19 vaccine. The protocol was immunoSEQ multiplex PCR, while the TCRdb copy is restricted to in-frame clones and leaves out a portion. This sample has some 99,000 clones, with about 90% found just once. Sequencing used peripheral blood, obtained on day 0 of AZD1222 vaccination. These TCRs come from an adult in good health.

V usage is TRBV19 and J usage is TRBJ2-7; 8 nucleotides agree with TRBD2. The CDR3 extends over 18 amino acids. V shed 3 bases, J shed 0 bases, and the junction held 13 bases outside the gene matches. Germline CDR1 LNHDA, CDR2 SQIVND (reference sequence). CDR3 sequence: CASSIFALSGGFSYEQYF. CDR3 coding DNA: TGTGCCAGTAGTATCTTCGCCCTAAGCGGGGGATTCTCCTACGAGCAGTACTTC.

The chain employs TRBV4-2 and TRBJ1-5; 10 bases are a match to TRBD1. The CDR3 consists of 21 residues. Germline V gene lookup returns CDR1 LGHNA and CDR2 YNFKEQ. J lost 2 bases, V lost 1 base, and 17 bases had no gene match. The DNA for the CDR3 is TGTGCCAGCAGCCAAGCCTGGGGACAGGGGTCTTCGAGGGGGGGCAATCAGCCCCAGCATTTT. Its translation: CASSQAWGQGSSRGGNQPQHF.

The rearrangement links TRBV2 to TRBJ1-4; tentative D call: TRBD1 (5 bases). Germline V gene data show CDR1 as SNHLY and CDR2 as FYNNEI. This CDR3 region has 15 residues. V lost 1 base and J 3 bases, leaving 9 bases between the germline ends. The CDR3: CASSEEGSPNEKLFF. In DNA form, the CDR3 reads TGTGCCAGCAGTGAAGAGGGGAGCCCTAATGAAAAACTGTTTTTT.

V is TRBV19 and J is TRBJ1-4; D might be TRBD1 (6 bases). V was pared by 4 bases and J by 6 bases, with 33 bases between. The germline V gene encodes CDR1 LNHDA and CDR2 SQIVND (reference sequence). This CDR3 is 21 amino acids long. CDR3 loop: CASSKFPSAQLRGAWDEKLFF. The CDR3 nucleotides read TGTGCCAGTAGTAAGTTCCCCTCGGCCCAACTCAGGGGCGCGTGGGATGAAAAACTGTTTTTT.

V and J are TRBV19 and TRBJ1-3; no clear D gene. This CDR3 is built from 14 residues. Trimming shortened V by 7 bases and J by 5 bases, and 15 bases separated the two germline ends. Germline loops: CDR1 LNHDA, CDR2 SQIVND (reference sequence). CDR3 in amino acids: CASTPSGVRNTIYF. CDR3 bases: TGTGCCAGTACTCCTAGCGGGGTACGAAACACCATATATTTT.

This chain links TRBV7-9 with TRBJ1-1; TRBD1 is a possible D gene (6 bases). V dropped 6 bases and J dropped 0 bases, with 14 bases sitting between them. Germline V gives CDR1 SEHNR, CDR2 FQNEAQ (reference sequence). The CDR3 spans 15 residues. This CDR3 reads CASRDRQALNTEAFF. The DNA of the CDR3 is TGTGCCAGCAGAGATAGACAGGCCTTGAACACTGAAGCTTTCTTT. The entire variable domain, with the rest obtained from reference TRBV7-9 and TRBJ1-1, is as follows: DTGVSQNPRHKITKRGQNVTFRCDPISEHNRLYWYRQTLGQGPEFLTYFQNEAQLEKSRLLSDRFSAERPKGSFSTLEIQRTEQGDSAMYLCASRDRQALNTEAFFGQGTRLTVV.

V gene TRBV5-8 combines with J gene TRBJ2-7, with a possible D match to TRBD1 (6 bases). V lost 0 bases to trimming and J lost 7 bases, with 11 bases between them. Germline CDR1 and CDR2: SGHTS and YDEGEE. CDR3 length equals 13 residues. This CDR3 is CASSLAGTREQYF. As DNA, the CDR3 is TGTGCCAGCAGCTTGGCCGGGACACGAGAGCAGTACTTC.

The rearrangement links TRBV10-3 to TRBJ1-1; D unclear. The germline V gene encodes CDR1 ENHRY and CDR2 SYGVKD. The V and J ends lost 4 bases and 0 bases respectively, with 9 bases between them. The length of the CDR3 is 14 residues. CDR3 amino acids: CAISGRQVNTEAFF. The CDR3 DNA is TGTGCCATCAGTGGGCGGCAAGTGAACACTGAAGCTTTCTTT.

The chain has TRBV3-1 (or the pseudogene TRBV3-2) and TRBJ1-1; the D gene is possibly TRBD1 (6 bases). Germline V CDR1 and CDR2: LGHDT, YNNKEL (reference sequence). Trimming removed 3 bases at V and 8 bases at J, with 22 bases between. CDR3 length: 16 residues. CDR3 DNA: TGTGCCAGCAGCCAGAACAGGGAGTTGGCAAGGCTAGAAGCTTTCTTT. Residues: CASSQNRELARLEAFF.

This chain uses TRBV2 with TRBJ2-1; D is uncertain. In germline, CDR1 is SNHLY, CDR2 FYNNEI. This CDR3 is built from 13 residues. Trimming removed 4 bases from V and 0 bases from J, with 4 bases in between. The CDR3 nucleotides are TGTGCCAGCAGTGTAGGCTCCTACAATGAGCAGTTCTTC. Protein: CASSVGSYNEQFF.

The chain has TRBV4-2 and TRBJ2-1, with D possibly being TRBD2 (6 bases). CDR3 length: 13 amino acids. The V gene lost 2 bases and the J gene lost 8 bases, with 10 bases spanning the gap. Germline V CDR1 and CDR2: LGHNA, YNFKEQ. The CDR3 DNA reads TGTGCCAGCAGCCAACTGCGGGAAGATGAGCAGTTCTTC. Translated, it gives CASSQLREDEQFF.

This chain uses TRBV5-5 with TRBJ2-3, with D uncertain. The V and J ends lost 0 bases and 3 bases respectively, with 8 bases between them. The germline V gene has CDR1 SGHKS and CDR2 YYEKEE (reference sequence). There are 14 residues in the CDR3. In DNA, the CDR3 is TGTGCCAGCAGCTTGGTGGGGAAAACAGATACGCAGTATTTT. Amino acids: CASSLVGKTDTQYF.

This sequence joins TRBV2 and TRBJ1-5; D possibly corresponds to TRBD1 (6 bases). Germline loops: CDR1 SNHLY, CDR2 FYNNEI. The CDR3 length is 14 residues. V gave up 2 bases and J gave up 7 bases, with 12 bases separating them. The CDR3 region is CASSERGGLQPQHF. As DNA, the CDR3 is TGTGCCAGCAGTGAACGGGGGGGCTTGCAGCCCCAGCATTTT. The complete variable domain, with remaining parts taken from reference TRBV2 and TRBJ1-5, reads EPEVTQTPSHQVTQMGQEVILRCVPISNHLYFYWYRQILGQKVEFLVSFYNNEISEKSEIFDDQFSVERPDGSNFTLKIRSTKLEDSAMYFCASSERGGLQPQHFGDGTRLSIL.

This clone was seen once. V is TRBV30 and J is TRBJ2-3, with D possibly matching TRBD2 (5 bases). The CDR3 is 13 residues long. V dropped 2 bases and J dropped 2 bases, with 8 bases sitting between them. CDR1 is GTSNPN, CDR2 SVGIG, per germline (reference sequence). The CDR3 DNA follows: TGTGCCTGGAGTAGCGGAAACACAGATACGCAGTATTTT. Translating gives CAWSSGNTDTQYF.

This rearrangement joins TRBV7-6 to TRBJ1-5; a weak D match, TRBD1 (5 bases). Germline V CDR1 and CDR2: SGHVS, FNYEAQ. V shed 3 bases and J shed 7 bases, with 7 bases lying between them. The CDR3 is 12 residues long. The CDR3 nucleotides read TGTGCCAGCAGCTTCTGGGGGCAGCCCCAGCATTTT. Amino acids: CASSFWGQPQHF.

CDR3 loop: CASSSPGPSKGYTF. The CDR3 DNA reads TGTGCCAGCAGCTCGCCGGGACCGTCCAAAGGCTACACCTTC. The V call is TRBV5-6, the J call TRBJ1-2; a possible D gene is TRBD1 (5 bases). CDR3 size: 14 residues. Germline assignment: CDR1 SGHDT and CDR2 YYEEEE. V lost 3 bases, J lost 8 bases, and 17 bases lay in between.

The chain has TRBV5-1 and TRBJ1-2; no reliable D call. The CDR3 is made up of 12 amino acids. The germline CDR1 and CDR2 sequences are SGHRS and YFSETQ. Trimming left V 0 bases short and J 5 bases short, with 5 bases between. CDR3 DNA: TGCGCCAGCAGCTTGGACCGTTATGGCTACACCTTC. It specifies CASSLDRYGYTF. Together with reference TRBV5-1 and TRBJ1-2, the CDR3 gives the full variable domain: KAGVTQTPRYLIKTRGQQVTLSCSPISGHRSVSWYQQTPGQGLQFLFEYFSETQRNKGNFPGRFSGRQFSNSRSEMNVSTLELGDSALYLCASSLDRYGYTFGSGTRLTVV.

The chain carries TRBV7-8 and TRBJ2-5; a weak D match, TRBD1 (5 bases). The CDR3 loop spans 13 amino acids. Per the germline V gene, CDR1 is SGHVS and CDR2 is FQNEAQ. Trimming shortened V by 5 bases and J by 5 bases, and 12 bases separated the two germline ends. The CDR3 DNA follows: TGTGCCAGCAGCGTCGACAGTGTGGAGACCCAGTACTTC. This gives the protein CASSVDSVETQYF.

The chain joins TRBV7-2 to TRBJ1-1; D remains unclear. CDR1 SGHTA and CDR2 FQGNSA come from the germline V gene. Trimming removed 3 bases at V and 1 base at J, with 6 bases between. CDR3 length: 13 residues. CDR3 DNA sequence: TGTGCCAGCAGCTTTAAACCGAACACTGAAGCTTTCTTT. It specifies CASSFKPNTEAFF.

The chain couples TRBV4-3 to TRBJ2-1; D is unresolved. V was shortened by 0 bases and J by 6 bases, with 6 bases between the two germline ends. CDR3 length equals 13 residues. Germline V lookup: CDR1 LGHNA, CDR2 YSLEER. CDR3 bases: TGCGCCAGCAGCCAAGACTACGGCAATGAGCAGTTCTTC. Residues: CASSQDYGNEQFF.

The chain employs TRBV10-3 and TRBJ2-2; the match to TRBD2 covers 7 bases. The CDR3 runs 14 residues. Germline values: CDR1 ENHRY, CDR2 SYGVKD. V was clipped by 10 bases and J by 4 bases; unmatched bases: 9. The CDR3 region has the DNA TGTGCCACCCGGGCTAGCGGCGGCACCGGGGAGCTGTTTTTT. This encodes CATRASGGTGELFF.

This clone has a single count. This chain uses TRBV7-2 with TRBJ2-5; D not resolved. Deletions cut 4 bases from V and 4 bases from J, with 13 bases between. The germline CDR1 and CDR2 sequences are SGHTA and FQGNSA. The CDR3 spans 14 residues. CDR3: CASSSSAVGETQYF. In DNA form, the CDR3 reads TGTGCCAGCAGCTCGTCTGCCGTGGGAGAGACCCAGTACTTC.

The chain recombines TRBV3-1 (or the pseudogene TRBV3-2) with TRBJ2-1, with TRBD2 as a possible D gene (6 bases). The germline V gene encodes CDR1 LGHDT and CDR2 YNNKEL (reference sequence). V shed 1 base and J shed 2 bases, with 9 bases lying between them. CDR3 length: 15 residues. This chain's CDR3 is CASSQAAGTYNEQFF. Written as DNA, the CDR3 is TGTGCCAGCAGCCAAGCTGCGGGAACCTACAATGAGCAGTTCTTC.

The chain is built from TRBV7-8 and TRBJ1-2; D gene uncertain. CDR1 and CDR2 (germline): SGHVS, FQNEAQ. The CDR3 extends over 16 amino acids. Between the trimmed V and J ends, which lost 1 base and 0 bases, there was a span of 12 bases. CDR3 amino acids: CASSLVRWQANYGYTF. The DNA of the CDR3 is TGTGCCAGCAGCTTAGTGAGGTGGCAAGCTAACTATGGCTACACCTTC.